This T cell receptor (beta chain) was retrieved from a study of graft-versus-host responses after intestinal transplantation. Study information: Every recipient had anti-thymocyte globulin induction and 2 to 4 years of tacrolimus plus steroids. Study-level findings and limits: The study found high graft-versus-host to host-versus-graft clonal ratios in allografts of patients with graft-donor T cell macrochimerism. There were GvH clones found in recipient marrow, and some of them appeared first in ileum or blood. There was an association between peak levels of circulating GvH clones and early post-transplant HvG declines.

As to this clone: Its specificity is unknown.

Germline loops: CDR1 MNHEY, CDR2 SMNVEV (reference sequence). The CDR3 is 15 residues long. V was pared by 4 bases and J by 4 bases, with 16 bases between. TCRdb's copy holds only in-frame clones and misses some; the assay was immunoSEQ multiplex PCR. Altogether around 110,000 clones are present, 90% being singletons, with the ten largest covering roughly 0.2%. The material sequenced was unstimulated CD4+ T cells sorted from spleen or lymph node cells, taken before intestinal transplant. The chain carries TRBV27 and TRBJ1-1; tentatively, D is TRBD1 (5 bases). The source is a human donor who received an intestinal transplant. CDR3 loop: CASSSPHAGGTEAFF. CDR3 sequence (DNA): TGTGCCAGCAGTTCCCCCCATGCGGGGGGCACTGAAGCTTTCTTT.